Below, 27 T cell receptor beta chains from the same sample are listed, as sequenced in a study of cytomegalovirus exposure and HLA in healthy donors. PCR employed 60 Vbeta and 13 Jbeta primers. Clones were read by immunoSEQ multiplex PCR, and TCRdb kept only the in-frame ones, dropping some. Of 60,000 to 85,000 clones listed, roughly 82% are singletons. The source material was PBMCs. Receptors were obtained from a male donor in good health and CMV-seropositive.

The CDR3 here is CASSGPGGASTEAFF. In DNA form, the CDR3 reads TGTGCCAGCAGTGGGCCGGGGGGGGCCAGCACTGAAGCTTTCTTT. The chain links TRBV9 to TRBJ1-1; tentative D call: TRBD1 (6 bases). The CDR3 runs to 15 residues. Germline CDR1 reads SGDLS; CDR2 reads YYNGEE. V was shortened by 5 bases and J by 4 bases, with 18 bases between the two germline ends.

The chain links TRBV7-3 to TRBJ2-1; a weak D match, TRBD2 (5 bases). V was trimmed by 6 bases and J by 10 bases, leaving 16 bases between them. CDR3 length equals 13 residues. Germline CDR1 and CDR2: SGHTA and FQGTGA. The DNA for the CDR3 is TGTGCCAGCAGTTATGGACTCCTTCGAGAGCAGTTCTTC. It specifies CASSYGLLREQFF.

This chain joins TRBV7-9 and TRBJ2-7; 7 bases match TRBD2. J was trimmed by 3 bases and V by 6 bases; bases with no gene match: 11. The CDR3 runs 15 residues. Per the germline V gene, CDR1 is SEHNR and CDR2 is FQNEAQ (reference sequence). The CDR3 is CASSSPGTTVYEQYF. The CDR3 DNA reads TGTGCCAGCAGTTCTCCCGGGACTACCGTCTACGAGCAGTACTTC.

This rearrangement joins TRBV7-9 to TRBJ1-1; TRBD1 might be the D (6 bases). This CDR3 has 15 residues. Germline V gene lookup returns CDR1 SEHNR and CDR2 FQNEAQ (reference sequence). V was trimmed by 0 bases and J by 1 base, leaving 9 bases between them. CDR3 protein: CASSLADRTNTEAFF. CDR3 nucleotide sequence: TGTGCCAGCAGCTTAGCGGACAGAACGAACACTGAAGCTTTCTTT.

V and J are TRBV7-3 and TRBJ2-5, with TRBD2 as a possible D gene (6 bases). This CDR3 is built from 15 residues. Germline V lookup: CDR1 SGHTA, CDR2 FQGTGA. The V gene lost 7 bases and the J gene lost 4 bases, with 19 bases spanning the gap. CDR3 in DNA: TGTGCCAGCACCCCCGCGGGGATTCCCGCAGAGACCCAGTACTTC. Translation gives CASTPAGIPAETQYF.

The chain has TRBV7-3 and TRBJ2-1; 9 nucleotides match TRBD2. This CDR3 has 19 amino acids. J lost 0 bases, V lost 7 bases, and 16 bases had no gene match. Germline V gene lookup returns CDR1 SGHTA and CDR2 FQGTGA. The CDR3 protein is CASTLGVLAGVGSYNEQFF. As DNA, the CDR3 is TGTGCCAGCACCCTTGGGGTACTAGCGGGTGTGGGCTCCTACAATGAGCAGTTCTTC.

This chain joins TRBV18 and TRBJ2-4; 9 bases match TRBD2. This CDR3 is built from 18 residues. J was trimmed by 0 bases and V by 1 base; bases with no gene match: 7. In germline, CDR1 is KGHSH, CDR2 LQKENI. This CDR3 is CASSPRASGDLAKNIQYF. CDR3 nucleotides: TGTGCCAGCTCACCACGGGCTAGCGGGGACCTAGCCAAAAACATTCAGTACTTC.

The chain employs TRBV4-2 and TRBJ2-3, with D tentatively TRBD2 (7 bases). CDR3 length: 16 amino acids. The V gene lost 1 base and the J gene lost 4 bases, with 15 bases spanning the gap. Germline V gene lookup returns CDR1 LGHNA and CDR2 YNFKEQ. The DNA for the CDR3 is TGTGCCAGCAGCCAAGGGGCGCTCGGGGGGCCAGATACGCAGTATTTT. Its protein is CASSQGALGGPDTQYF.

The chain recombines TRBV5-1 with TRBJ2-7; 11 bases agree with TRBD2. Looked up from germline, CDR1 is SGHRS and CDR2 is YFSETQ. V lost 1 base, J lost 3 bases, and 6 bases stayed unmatched. This CDR3 is built from 16 residues. DNA for the CDR3: TGCGCCAGCAGCTTGTATGCTCTAGCGGGGGGCTACGAGCAGTACTTC. Residues: CASSLYALAGGYEQYF.

This clone was detected a few times. The chain carries TRBV29-1 and TRBJ1-2; TRBD1 matches at 7 bases. Germline loops: CDR1 SQVTM, CDR2 ANQGSEA. This CDR3 contains 13 residues. Losses at the gene ends were 5 bases for V and 6 bases for J; bases not matched to a gene: 9. CDR3 nucleotide sequence: TGCAGCGTTCTTAGGACAGGCGGCGATGGCTACACCTTC. Translating it yields CSVLRTGGDGYTF.

The V and J genes are TRBV28 and TRBJ1-1; 8 bases align to TRBD1. With 2 bases clipped from V and 4 bases from J, the junction kept 9 bases outside the gene matches. From germline, CDR1 is MDHEN and CDR2 SYDVKM. CDR3 length equals 16 residues. The CDR3 DNA reads TGTGCCAGCAGTTTACTACCTGGACAGGGAAGCACTGAAGCTTTCTTT. Residues: CASSLLPGQGSTEAFF.

The chain combines TRBV19 with TRBJ2-3; the D is unclear. Germline loops: CDR1 LNHDA, CDR2 SQIVND (reference sequence). The CDR3 runs to 14 residues. Trimming took 4 bases from V and 2 from J, leaving 10 bases between them. CDR3 residues: CASSTGLVTDTQYF. The CDR3 DNA reads as TGTGCCAGTAGTACGGGTCTCGTCACAGATACGCAGTATTTT.

Here the CDR3 DNA reads TGTGCCAGCAGCTTGGAGACAGGGAATCCCTACGAGCAGTACTTC. Amino acid sequence: CASSLETGNPYEQYF. V is TRBV11-2 and J is TRBJ2-7; 7 nucleotides line up with TRBD1. CDR1 is SGHAT, CDR2 FQNNGV, per germline. V lost 3 bases and J lost 2; bases outside the gene matches: 7. This CDR3 contains 15 residues.

The rearrangement links TRBV9 to TRBJ2-3; 10 bases agree with TRBD2. The CDR3 consists of 15 residues. The germline V gene has CDR1 SGDLS and CDR2 YYNGEE. Trimming at V came to 3 bases and at J to 0 bases, leaving 1 base not matched to a gene. CDR3 DNA: TGTGCCAGCAGCGGGACTAGCGGCAGCACAGATACGCAGTATTTT. Amino acid sequence: CASSGTSGSTDTQYF.

The J gene is TRBJ2-1, the V gene TRBV6-1, with a possible D match to TRBD2 (5 bases). Trimming removed 1 base from V and 3 bases from J, with 7 bases in between. The CDR3 covers 14 residues. CDR1 and CDR2 from the germline V gene are MNHNS and SASEGT. CDR3 region: CASSEVRDYNEQFF. As DNA, the CDR3 is TGTGCCAGCAGTGAAGTCCGGGACTACAATGAGCAGTTCTTC.

The rearrangement joins TRBV7-2 to TRBJ2-5; 8 positions match TRBD2. The V segment lost 2 bases and the J segment 2 bases; nucleotides outside the gene matches: 1. Germline V gives CDR1 SGHTA, CDR2 FQGNSA. The CDR3 spans 14 residues. The CDR3 DNA sequence: TGTGCCAGCAGCTTAAGCGGGGGACAAGAGACCCAGTACTTC. This gives the protein CASSLSGGQETQYF.

V gene TRBV4-3 combines with J gene TRBJ1-6; no clear D. V lost 1 base, J lost 6 bases, and 10 bases lay in between. Germline-derived CDR1 and CDR2 are LGHNA and YSLEER. CDR3 length equals 15 residues. This CDR3 is CASSQVGTVNSPLHF. The CDR3 nucleotides are TGCGCCAGCAGCCAAGTTGGCACAGTTAATTCACCCCTCCACTTT.

The chain joins TRBV4-1 to TRBJ2-7; 9 bases line up with TRBD1. Germline assignment: CDR1 MGHRA and CDR2 YSYEKL. The CDR3 spans 15 residues. Trimming at V came to 3 bases and at J to 4 bases, leaving 7 bases not matched to a gene. The CDR3 is CASSHPGQGVYEQYF. In DNA form, the CDR3 reads TGCGCCAGCAGCCACCCGGGACAGGGAGTTTACGAGCAGTACTTC.

For this clone: The junction departs from the called germline gene at one end, perhaps through a read error. V is TRBV7-9 and J is TRBJ1-2; 11 bases line up with TRBD1. The CDR3 spans 18 residues. Germline-derived CDR1 and CDR2 are SEHNR and FQNEAQ (reference sequence). CDR3 sequence reads: CSSSLREFRTGGVDGYTF. As DNA, the CDR3 is TGTTCCAGCAGCTTAAGAGAGTTCAGGACAGGGGGCGTGGATGGCTACACCTTC. Based on the CDR3 plus reference TRBV7-9 and TRBJ1-2, the full variable domain is DTGVSQNPRHKITKRGQNVTFRCDPISEHNRLYWYRQTLGQGPEFLTYFQNEAQLEKSRLLSDRFSAERPKGSFSTLEIQRTEQGDSAMYLCSSSLREFRTGGVDGYTFGSGTRLTVV.

The rearrangement links TRBV15 to TRBJ2-7; D perhaps matches TRBD1 (6 bases). Germline CDR1 and CDR2: LNHNV and YYDKDF (reference sequence). Trimming left V 2 bases short and J 2 bases short, with 19 bases between. CDR3 length: 17 residues. This CDR3 reads CATSRLRDTGRAYEQYF. CDR3 DNA sequence: TGTGCCACCAGCAGACTCCGGGACACGGGGAGAGCCTACGAGCAGTACTTC.

This clone is labeled medium-sized (0.01 to 0.1%). The sample holds other DNA sequences that translate to the same CDR3. The chain is built from TRBV6-1 and TRBJ1-5; TRBD1 aligns across 8 bases. The CDR3 sequence is 14 residues long. Looked up from germline, CDR1 is MNHNS and CDR2 is SASEGT. Trimming took 3 bases from V and 7 from J; bases not matched to a gene: 5. CDR3 residues: CASSEGQDPQPQHF. The DNA of the CDR3 is TGTGCCAGCAGTGAGGGACAGGACCCCCAGCCCCAGCATTTT.

The rearrangement links TRBV11-2 to TRBJ1-3; 9 positions match TRBD1. V lost 1 base, J lost 0 bases, and 7 bases stayed unmatched. CDR3 length: 18 residues. The germline V gene encodes CDR1 SGHAT and CDR2 FQNNGV. CDR3 DNA: TGTGCCAGCAGCTTAGGAGGGACAGGGATCATCTCTGGAAACACCATATATTTT. Translating gives CASSLGGTGIISGNTIYF.

The sample holds a few counts of this clone. The gene calls are TRBV4-3 and TRBJ2-3, with D possibly TRBD2 on 5 matching bases. V lost 0 bases, J lost 7 bases, and 8 bases lay in between. The CDR3 is 13 amino acids. The germline gives CDR1 LGHNA, CDR2 YSLEER. The CDR3 reads CASSQETRNTQYF. DNA of the CDR3: TGCGCCAGCAGCCAAGAAACTAGGAATACGCAGTATTTT.

This rearrangement joins TRBV5-6 to TRBJ1-2; TRBD1 matches at 7 bases. The germline V gene has CDR1 SGHDT and CDR2 YYEEEE. V shed 5 bases, J shed 2 bases, and the junction held 6 bases outside the gene matches. This CDR3 comprises 14 residues. The chain's CDR3 is CASRTGLGNYGYTF. The CDR3 nucleotides read TGTGCCAGCAGGACAGGGTTGGGAAACTATGGCTACACCTTC.

The gene calls are TRBV5-1 and TRBJ2-7; D is ambiguous. V was shortened by 4 bases and J by 0 bases, with 11 bases between the two germline ends. This CDR3 comprises 14 residues. Per the germline V gene, CDR1 is SGHRS and CDR2 is YFSETQ. The CDR3 DNA reads TGCGCCAGCAGCCCCCTACCGAGCTCCTACGAGCAGTACTTC. This codes for CASSPLPSSYEQYF. Together with reference TRBV5-1 and TRBJ2-7, the CDR3 gives the full variable domain: KAGVTQTPRYLIKTRGQQVTLSCSPISGHRSVSWYQQTPGQGLQFLFEYFSETQRNKGNFPGRFSGRQFSNSRSEMNVSTLELGDSALYLCASSPLPSSYEQYFGPGTRLTVT.

This clone was observed a handful of times. The chain couples TRBV5-6 to TRBJ2-7, with a weak D call TRBD2 (6 bases). From germline, CDR1 is SGHDT and CDR2 YYEEEE. This CDR3 contains 14 residues. Trimming removed 3 bases from V and 3 bases from J, with 13 bases in between. Written as DNA, the CDR3 is TGTGCCAGCAGCTCGGGACTGGCCAACTACGAGCAGTACTTC. Protein: CASSSGLANYEQYF.

The chain links TRBV6-4 to TRBJ2-1; 10 nucleotides match TRBD1. Per germline, CDR1 MRHNA and CDR2 SNTAGT. With 6 bases clipped from V and 6 bases from J, the junction kept 8 bases outside the gene matches. The CDR3 spans 15 residues. The CDR3: CASSSGQGFLNEQFF. As DNA, the CDR3 is TGTGCCAGCAGCTCGGGACAGGGGTTCCTCAATGAGCAGTTCTTC.